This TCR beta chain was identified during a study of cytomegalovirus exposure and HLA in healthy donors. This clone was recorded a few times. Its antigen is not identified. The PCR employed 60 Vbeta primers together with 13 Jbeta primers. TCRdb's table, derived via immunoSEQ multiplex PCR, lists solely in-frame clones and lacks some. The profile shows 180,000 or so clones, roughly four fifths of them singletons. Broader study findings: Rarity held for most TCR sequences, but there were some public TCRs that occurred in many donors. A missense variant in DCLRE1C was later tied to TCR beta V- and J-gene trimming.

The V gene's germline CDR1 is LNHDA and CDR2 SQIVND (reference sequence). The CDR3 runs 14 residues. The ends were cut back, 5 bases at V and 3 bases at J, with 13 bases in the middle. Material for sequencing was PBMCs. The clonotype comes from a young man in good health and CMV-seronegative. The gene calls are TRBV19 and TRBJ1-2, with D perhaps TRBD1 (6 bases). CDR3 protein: CASSYTGWDYGYTF. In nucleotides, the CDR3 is TGTGCCAGTAGTTACACAGGGTGGGACTATGGCTACACCTTC.